This T cell receptor (beta chain) was identified during a study of T cell responses to AZD1222 COVID-19 vaccine. Repertoires were generated with immunoSEQ multiplex PCR, while TCRdb's copy carries only in-frame clones and drops some. The profile shows some 200,000 clones, approximately 95% of them singletons. The CDR3 loop spans 11 amino acids. CDR1 and CDR2 from the germline V gene are SGHKS and YYEKEE (reference sequence). V was trimmed by 3 bases and J by 10 bases, leaving 8 bases between them. The sequence was obtained from an adult who received the AZD1222 COVID-19 vaccine. Source: peripheral blood, taken 28 days after the second AZD1222 dose. This rearrangement joins TRBV5-5 to TRBJ2-1, with unresolved D. CDR3 region: CASSSGREQFF. CDR3 bases: TGTGCCAGCAGCTCTGGAAGGGAGCAGTTCTTC.